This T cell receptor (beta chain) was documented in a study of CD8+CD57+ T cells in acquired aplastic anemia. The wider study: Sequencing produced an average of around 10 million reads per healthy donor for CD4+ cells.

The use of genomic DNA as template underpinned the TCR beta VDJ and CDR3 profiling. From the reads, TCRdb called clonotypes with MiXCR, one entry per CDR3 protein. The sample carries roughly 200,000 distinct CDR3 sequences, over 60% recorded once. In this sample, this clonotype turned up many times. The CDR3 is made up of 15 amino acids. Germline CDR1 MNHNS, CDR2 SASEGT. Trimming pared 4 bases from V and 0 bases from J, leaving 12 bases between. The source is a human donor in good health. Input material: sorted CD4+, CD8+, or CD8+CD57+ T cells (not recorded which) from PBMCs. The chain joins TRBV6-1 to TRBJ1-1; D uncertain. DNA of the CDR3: TGTGCCAGCAGTGTTGGACGGGTGGTGAACACTGAAGCTTTCTTT. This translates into CASSVGRVVNTEAFF.